The 10 T cell receptor beta chains given below trace back to one sample, sequenced in a study of blood T cell repertoires in COVID-19. Data came from immunoSEQ multiplex PCR; TCRdb stores just in-frame clones and leaves some out. The repertoire holds around 94,000 clones, 80% to 95% seen once, with around 1.9% in the top ten. Input material: peripheral blood. The receptor set was obtained from a woman between 45 and 65 years old with COVID-19, enrolled during active disease.

The V gene is TRBV28, the J gene TRBJ1-4; 7 bases map to TRBD1. The CDR3 consists of 15 residues. In germline, CDR1 is MDHEN, CDR2 SYDVKM. Germline trimming cut 6 bases from V and 6 bases from J; bases unmatched to any gene: 10. CDR3 residues: CASRPTGTVYEKLFF. Here the CDR3 DNA reads TGTGCCAGCAGACCTACCGGGACAGTTTATGAAAAACTGTTTTTT.

The rearrangement links TRBV18 to TRBJ1-6; 7 positions match TRBD1. Germline lookup yields CDR1 KGHSH and CDR2 LQKENI. V lost 2 bases to trimming and J lost 0 bases; unmatched junction nucleotides: 4. The CDR3 loop spans 17 amino acids. CDR3 residues: CASSPGTDGSYNSPLHF. The CDR3 DNA follows: TGTGCCAGCTCACCAGGGACAGATGGCTCCTATAATTCACCCCTCCACTTT.

The chain uses TRBV5-6 and TRBJ2-2; 10 bases align to TRBD1. The CDR3 totals 15 residues. V lost 6 bases, J lost 6 bases, and 8 bases stayed unmatched. CDR1 is SGHDT and CDR2 is YYEEEE in the germline V gene. DNA of the CDR3: TGTGCCAGCATCCCGGGACAGGGGTTTTCCGGGGAGCTGTTTTTT. This codes for CASIPGQGFSGELFF.

CDR3 amino acids: CASSVDRGIWDEKLFF. The CDR3 DNA reads TGTGCCAGCAGCGTAGACAGAGGGATATGGGATGAAAAACTGTTTTTT. The J gene is TRBJ1-4, the V gene TRBV9; D is uncertain. There are 16 residues in the CDR3. V gave up 0 bases and J gave up 6 bases, with 15 bases separating them. Per germline, CDR1 SGDLS and CDR2 YYNGEE.

The genes are TRBV18 and TRBJ1-2; 9 nucleotides align to TRBD1. Germline V gives CDR1 KGHSH, CDR2 LQKENI. V lost 0 bases and J lost 4; bases outside the gene matches: 3. The length of the CDR3 is 15 residues. The CDR3 sequence is CASSPPGTGIYGYTF. For the CDR3, the DNA is TGTGCCAGCTCACCACCAGGGACAGGGATCTATGGCTACACCTTC.

V gene TRBV11-2 combines with J gene TRBJ2-5, with D perhaps TRBD2 (6 bases). Trimming took 7 bases from V and 5 from J, leaving 20 bases between them. This CDR3 contains 15 residues. Germline V gene sequence: CDR1 SGHAT, CDR2 FQNNGV. Here the CDR3 reads CASTVGNLGGETQYF. The CDR3 DNA sequence: TGTGCCAGCACGGTAGGAAACCTCGGAGGGGAGACCCAGTACTTC.

V usage is TRBV28 and J usage is TRBJ2-2; D perhaps matches TRBD1 (6 bases). V was cut by 4 bases and J by 4 bases, with 13 bases left in between. Germline V CDR1 and CDR2: MDHEN, SYDVKM. The CDR3 consists of 15 residues. The DNA for the CDR3 is TGTGCCAGCAGTTCTCCGGGACAAACCACCGGGGAGCTGTTTTTT. Its translation: CASSSPGQTTGELFF.

This chain's CDR3 is CASSQVAGRDNEQFF. The CDR3 DNA sequence: TGCGCCAGCAGCCAAGTGGCAGGTAGAGACAATGAGCAGTTCTTC. This chain connects TRBV4-3 to TRBJ2-1, with unresolved D. Germline V lookup: CDR1 LGHNA, CDR2 YSLEER. The ends were cut back, 1 base at V and 5 bases at J, with 12 bases in the middle. The CDR3 is 15 residues long.

V and J are TRBV5-6 and TRBJ1-1; D possibly corresponds to TRBD1 (5 bases). CDR1 SGHDT and CDR2 YYEEEE come from the germline V gene. V was shortened by 0 bases and J by 8 bases, with 8 bases between the two germline ends. The CDR3 contains 12 residues. CDR3 DNA: TGTGCCAGCAGCTTGGATACAGGAGAAGCTTTCTTT. Amino acids: CASSLDTGEAFF.

The CDR3 DNA follows: TGTGCCAGTAGTCTAGGTATCACTGAAGCTTTCTTT. Translating gives CASSLGITEAFF. V usage is TRBV19 and J usage is TRBJ1-1, with D hard to call. Trimming removed 5 bases from V and 4 bases from J, with 8 bases in between. CDR3 length equals 12 residues. The germline gives CDR1 LNHDA, CDR2 SQIVND (reference sequence). The full variable domain, its missing parts supplied by reference TRBV19 and TRBJ1-1, is DGGITQSPKYLFRKEGQNVTLSCEQNLNHDAMYWYRQDPGQGLRLIYYSQIVNDFQKGDIAEGYSVSREKKESFPLTVTSAQKNPTAFYLCASSLGITEAFFGQGTRLTVV.